This entry lists 26 T cell receptor beta chains sequenced from one sample in a study of CD8+ T cells in alopecia areata. TCR sequencing used cDNA made by reverse transcription of extracted RNA. The repertoire was sequenced with immunoSEQ multiplex PCR; TCRdb's copy has only in-frame clones and lacks some. The sample shows a few hundred thousand clones, 43% of them seen only once. Stated treatment: oral pan-JAK inhibitor, 5-10 mg twice daily. Sequencing used CD4+ T cells sorted from blood, obtained at roughly week 38, from a patient treated with tofacitinib. The receptors derive from a human donor with alopecia areata.

This clone was seen more than once but under ten times. The chain employs TRBV9 and TRBJ1-3; 7 bases agree with TRBD1. V gave up 4 bases and J gave up 3 bases; unmatched junction bases: 4. The CDR3 is 14 amino acids. CDR1 is SGDLS and CDR2 is YYNGEE in the germline V gene. DNA of the CDR3: TGTGCCAGCAGCCCTTGGACAGGTGGAAACACCATATATTTT. It specifies CASSPWTGGNTIYF.

This clone showed up just a few times. The rearrangement joins TRBV11-3 to TRBJ2-1; the D gene is possibly TRBD1 (6 bases). Per the germline V gene, CDR1 is SGHNT and CDR2 is YENEEA. The CDR3 length is 17 residues. The V end was cut by 6 bases, the J end by 7 bases, with 25 bases between. In DNA, the CDR3 is TGTGCCAGCAGTCGCCCTCGGGACAACCCATGGGATAATGAGCAGTTCTTC. Protein: CASSRPRDNPWDNEQFF.

This chain links TRBV5-4 with TRBJ1-5; D possibly corresponds to TRBD1 (5 bases). Trimming took 0 bases from V and 7 from J, leaving 8 bases between them. The V gene's germline CDR1 is SGHNT and CDR2 YYREEE (reference sequence). The CDR3 runs to 13 residues. For the CDR3, the DNA is TGTGCCAGCAGCTTGGACGGGGACCAGCCCCAGCATTTT. It specifies CASSLDGDQPQHF.

The chain carries TRBV2 and TRBJ2-7; 11 bases are shared with TRBD2. The CDR3 has 15 amino acids. The V segment lost 5 bases and the J segment 4 bases; nucleotides outside the gene matches: 7. Germline V CDR1 and CDR2: SNHLY, FYNNEI. The CDR3 DNA sequence: TGTGCCAGCAGTTGGCCGGGACTAGCGGATTACGAGCAGTACTTC. Amino acid sequence: CASSWPGLADYEQYF. Full variable domain (missing parts from reference TRBV2 and TRBJ2-7): EPEVTQTPSHQVTQMGQEVILRCVPISNHLYFYWYRQILGQKVEFLVSFYNNEISEKSEIFDDQFSVERPDGSNFTLKIRSTKLEDSAMYFCASSWPGLADYEQYFGPGTRLTVT.

This rearrangement joins TRBV6-1 to TRBJ1-5; 8 bases are a match to TRBD1. The germline CDR1 and CDR2 sequences are MNHNS and SASEGT. CDR3 length: 15 amino acids. V trimming: 7 bases; J trimming: 6 bases; junction bases outside the gene matches: 11. The CDR3 protein is CASMRQGTVGQPQHF. CDR3 DNA: TGTGCCAGCATGAGACAGGGGACCGTTGGTCAGCCCCAGCATTTT.

The chain combines TRBV9 with TRBJ2-4, with D tentatively TRBD2 (5 bases). The germline V gene encodes CDR1 SGDLS and CDR2 YYNGEE. Trimming stripped 0 bases from V and 6 bases from J, with 22 bases between. This CDR3 is built from 18 residues. The CDR3 nucleotides are TGTGCCAGCAGCGTAGCGGCTAGCACCGACCCTTATGGAAACATTCAGTACTTC. It is translated as CASSVAASTDPYGNIQYF.

The V and J genes are TRBV5-4 and TRBJ1-2, with D possibly matching TRBD1 (5 bases). The V gene lost 5 bases and the J gene lost 2 bases, with 16 bases spanning the gap. CDR1 is SGHNT, CDR2 YYREEE, per germline (reference sequence). The CDR3 runs 15 residues. The CDR3 DNA reads as TGTGCCAGCAGGACTTTTGGTACAGGCAACTATGGCTACACCTTC. Translation: CASRTFGTGNYGYTF.

This clone was counted only a few times. The J gene is TRBJ2-3, the V gene TRBV19; 8 bases are a match to TRBD2. J gave up 5 bases and V 3 bases, and 4 bases lay outside the gene matches. The CDR3 is 14 amino acids. The germline V gene encodes CDR1 LNHDA and CDR2 SQIVND (reference sequence). The CDR3 protein is CASSIRLAGDTQYF. The CDR3 coding sequence is TGTGCCAGTAGTATTCGGCTAGCGGGAGATACGCAGTATTTT.

This clone was seen at least ten times. The gene calls are TRBV15 and TRBJ1-3, with D possibly TRBD1 on 5 matching bases. This CDR3 has 13 amino acids. The germline V and J ends were trimmed by 5 bases and 9 bases, with 14 bases remaining between them. Germline V gives CDR1 LNHNV, CDR2 YYDKDF (reference sequence). The CDR3 region has the DNA TGTGCCACCAGCGGGGACGGAGGTGCCACCATATATTTT. Translation gives CATSGDGGATIYF.

The J gene is TRBJ1-2, the V gene TRBV2; 7 bases are shared with TRBD1. Germline V gives CDR1 SNHLY, CDR2 FYNNEI. The CDR3 length is 13 residues. The J segment lost 4 bases and the V segment lost 5 bases, leaving 4 bases of the junction unmatched. The CDR3 sequence is CASSPGTAYGYTF. As DNA, the CDR3 is TGTGCCAGCAGTCCCGGGACAGCCTATGGCTACACCTTC.

V is TRBV6-5 and J is TRBJ1-1, with D unresolved. Germline loops: CDR1 MNHEY, CDR2 SVGAGI. V lost 6 bases to trimming and J lost 7 bases, with 9 bases between them. CDR3 length: 11 amino acids. This chain's CDR3 is CASRSPREAFF. CDR3 DNA: TGTGCCAGCAGATCCCCCCGTGAAGCTTTCTTT.

Many counts were recorded for this clone. The chain carries TRBV7-3 and TRBJ2-1; tentatively, D is TRBD1 or TRBD2 (5 bases each). The CDR3 runs to 15 residues. Trimming shortened V by 5 bases and J by 0 bases, and 11 bases separated the two germline ends. Germline CDR1 is SGHTA and CDR2 is FQGTGA. CDR3: CASSIGASSYNEQFF. CDR3 nucleotide sequence: TGTGCCAGCAGCATCGGGGCCAGCTCCTACAATGAGCAGTTCTTC.

This chain links TRBV9 with TRBJ2-2; 12 nucleotides line up with TRBD2. The trim removed 4 bases at V and 7 bases at J, leaving 8 bases unmatched. Germline values: CDR1 SGDLS, CDR2 YYNGEE. The CDR3 length is 16 residues. CDR3 residues: CASSPRTSGNHGELFF. In nucleotides, the CDR3 is TGTGCCAGCAGCCCCCGGACTAGCGGGAATCACGGGGAGCTGTTTTTT.

The chain links TRBV7-9 to TRBJ2-7, with D possibly matching TRBD2 (7 bases). V shed 1 base and J shed 12 bases, with 10 bases lying between them. The CDR3 has 11 amino acids. The germline gives CDR1 SEHNR, CDR2 FQNEAQ (reference sequence). The chain's CDR3 is CASSLEGGPYF. DNA of the CDR3: TGTGCCAGCAGCTTAGAGGGGGGGCCGTACTTC.

This chain links TRBV11-2 with TRBJ2-7; maybe TRBD2 (6 bases). V was cut by 5 bases and J by 0 bases, with 14 bases left in between. Per the germline V gene, CDR1 is SGHAT and CDR2 is FQNNGV. This CDR3 region has 15 residues. CDR3 in amino acids: CASSTGTHSSYEQYF. CDR3 nucleotide sequence: TGTGCCAGCAGCACCGGGACTCACAGCTCCTACGAGCAGTACTTC.

The J gene is TRBJ1-2, the V gene TRBV10-3; D gene unclear. V lost 10 bases, J lost 7 bases, and 19 bases lay in between. CDR3 length equals 13 residues. Germline CDR1 reads ENHRY; CDR2 reads SYGVKD. The CDR3 is CATRPGVTIGYTF. The CDR3 region has the DNA TGTGCCACCCGACCCGGAGTAACGATTGGCTACACCTTC.

This clone was seen more than once but under ten times. The rearrangement joins TRBV29-1 to TRBJ2-7; D unclear. Between the trimmed V and J ends, which lost 4 bases and 2 bases, there was a span of 12 bases. The germline gives CDR1 SQVTM, CDR2 ANQGSEA. The CDR3 extends over 13 amino acids. The CDR3 coding sequence is TGCAGCGTTGCTCCTCGGCTAGCCTACGAGCAGTACTTC. Translating gives CSVAPRLAYEQYF.

In its sample, this clone was seen many times. The rearrangement uses TRBV6-5 and TRBJ2-3, with D possibly matching TRBD2 (6 bases). The germline V gene has CDR1 MNHEY and CDR2 SVGAGI. Deletions cut 2 bases from V and 3 bases from J, with 12 bases between. The CDR3 loop spans 15 amino acids. The CDR3 reads CASSYGGIGTDTQYF. The CDR3, as DNA: TGTGCCAGCAGTTACGGGGGGATCGGGACAGATACGCAGTATTTT.

This clone was detected only a few times. The rearrangement joins TRBV4-2 to TRBJ1-3; 9 nucleotides align to TRBD1. V trimming: 8 bases; J trimming: 7 bases; junction bases outside the gene matches: 9. Germline lookup yields CDR1 LGHNA and CDR2 YNFKEQ. The CDR3 is 14 amino acids. The CDR3: CASRGRDRANTIYF. DNA for the CDR3: TGTGCCAGCCGAGGCAGGGACAGGGCGAACACCATATATTTT.

The chain couples TRBV29-1 to TRBJ2-1; 9 positions agree with TRBD1. This CDR3 contains 19 residues. Germline-derived CDR1 and CDR2 are SQVTM and ANQGSEA. V trimming: 1 base; J trimming: 1 base; junction bases outside the gene matches: 14. CDR3 bases: TGCAGCGTTGAAGTCGGCCGACAGGGGGTAGTATCATCCTACAATGAGCAGTTCTTC. Amino acids: CSVEVGRQGVVSSYNEQFF.

V is TRBV5-1 and J is TRBJ2-7; D remains unclear. V lost 1 base and J lost 0, with 8 bases in between. Germline CDR1 reads SGHRS; CDR2 reads YFSETQ. The CDR3 is made up of 14 amino acids. The CDR3 protein is CASSLSRSSYEQYF. The CDR3 nucleotides read TGCGCCAGCAGCTTGAGCCGCAGCTCCTACGAGCAGTACTTC. Together with reference TRBV5-1 and TRBJ2-7, the CDR3 gives the full variable domain: KAGVTQTPRYLIKTRGQQVTLSCSPISGHRSVSWYQQTPGQGLQFLFEYFSETQRNKGNFPGRFSGRQFSNSRSEMNVSTLELGDSALYLCASSLSRSSYEQYFGPGTRLTVT.

The rearrangement joins TRBV29-1 to TRBJ1-1; a weak D match, TRBD1 (5 bases). V lost 0 bases and J lost 5, with 10 bases in between. The CDR3 has 13 residues. Germline values: CDR1 SQVTM, CDR2 ANQGSEA. In DNA, the CDR3 is TGCAGCGTTGAAGATAGTGGGGGGACTGAAGCTTTCTTT. It codes for CSVEDSGGTEAFF.

This sequence joins TRBV2 and TRBJ2-1; TRBD1 is a possible D gene (6 bases). Trimming stripped 3 bases from V and 5 bases from J, with 8 bases between. The CDR3 is 13 amino acids. Germline V gene lookup returns CDR1 SNHLY and CDR2 FYNNEI. The CDR3 region has the DNA TGTGCCAGCAGTGACAACAGGGACAATGAGCAGTTCTTC. Translation: CASSDNRDNEQFF.

The chain couples TRBV19 to TRBJ1-2, with TRBD1 as a possible D gene (6 bases). CDR3 size: 13 residues. Germline V gene lookup returns CDR1 LNHDA and CDR2 SQIVND (reference sequence). V shed 4 bases and J shed 6 bases, with 12 bases lying between them. Here the CDR3 DNA reads TGTGCCAGTAGTAGTACAGGGAAACATGGCTACACCTTC. This encodes CASSSTGKHGYTF.

This clone has at least ten counts. Other nucleotide sequences in the sample specify the same CDR3. The chain recombines TRBV6-1 with TRBJ2-7; D uncertain. Germline assignment: CDR1 MNHNS and CDR2 SASEGT. V was trimmed by 4 bases and J by 3 bases, leaving 7 bases between them. The CDR3 totals 12 residues. DNA of the CDR3: TGTGCCAGCAGTGGGGGTCGCTACGAGCAGTACTTC. Amino acid sequence: CASSGGRYEQYF.

This clone appeared a single time. V and J are TRBV9 and TRBJ2-3, with D possibly TRBD2 on 6 matching bases. V was shortened by 7 bases and J by 2 bases, with 11 bases between the two germline ends. This CDR3 contains 13 residues. Germline CDR1 SGDLS, CDR2 YYNGEE. CDR3 bases: TGTGCCAGCGGCCGCGGGGCCACAGATACGCAGTATTTT. It encodes CASGRGATDTQYF.